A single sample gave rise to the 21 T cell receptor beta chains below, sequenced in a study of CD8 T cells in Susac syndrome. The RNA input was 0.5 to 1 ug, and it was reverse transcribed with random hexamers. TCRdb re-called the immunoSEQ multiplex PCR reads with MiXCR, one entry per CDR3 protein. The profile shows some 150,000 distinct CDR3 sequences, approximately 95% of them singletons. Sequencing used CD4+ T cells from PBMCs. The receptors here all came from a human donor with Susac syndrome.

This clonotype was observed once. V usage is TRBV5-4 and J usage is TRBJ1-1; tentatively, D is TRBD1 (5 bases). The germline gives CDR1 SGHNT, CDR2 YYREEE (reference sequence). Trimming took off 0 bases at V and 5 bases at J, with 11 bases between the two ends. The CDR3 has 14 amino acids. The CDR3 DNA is TGTGCCAGCAGCTTGGGGGCGCAGGGAACTGAAGCTTTCTTT. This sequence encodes CASSLGAQGTEAFF.

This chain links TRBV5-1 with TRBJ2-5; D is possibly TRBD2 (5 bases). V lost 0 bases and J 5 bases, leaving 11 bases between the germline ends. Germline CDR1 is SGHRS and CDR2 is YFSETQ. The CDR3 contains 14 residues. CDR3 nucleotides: TGCGCCAGCAGCTTGGGGAGGTTAGAGGAGACCCAGTACTTC. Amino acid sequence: CASSLGRLEETQYF.

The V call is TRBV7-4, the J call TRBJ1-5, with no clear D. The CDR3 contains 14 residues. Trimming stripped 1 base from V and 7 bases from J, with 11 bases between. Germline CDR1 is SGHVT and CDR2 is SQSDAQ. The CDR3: CASSLVSGVQPQHF. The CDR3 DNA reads TGTGCCAGCAGCTTAGTGTCTGGGGTCCAGCCCCAGCATTTT.

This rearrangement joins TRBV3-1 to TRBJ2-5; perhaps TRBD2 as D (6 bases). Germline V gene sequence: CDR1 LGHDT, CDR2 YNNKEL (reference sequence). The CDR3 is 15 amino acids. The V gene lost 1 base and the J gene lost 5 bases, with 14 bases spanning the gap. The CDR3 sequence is CASSQARLVRETQYF. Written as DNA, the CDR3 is TGTGCCAGCAGCCAAGCCCGACTAGTTAGGGAGACCCAGTACTTC.

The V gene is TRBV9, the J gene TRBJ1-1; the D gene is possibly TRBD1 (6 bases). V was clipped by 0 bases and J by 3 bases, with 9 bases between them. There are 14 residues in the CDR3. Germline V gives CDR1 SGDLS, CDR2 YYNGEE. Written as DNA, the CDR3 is TGTGCCAGCAGCGTAGGTGAGGGGGACACTGAAGCTTTCTTT. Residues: CASSVGEGDTEAFF.

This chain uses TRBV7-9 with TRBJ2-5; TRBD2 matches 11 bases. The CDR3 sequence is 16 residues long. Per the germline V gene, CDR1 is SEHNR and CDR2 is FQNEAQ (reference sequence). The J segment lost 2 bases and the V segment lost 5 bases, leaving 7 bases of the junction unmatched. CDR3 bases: TGTGCCAGCAGCGGTGCGCTAGCGGGGGGACAAGAGACCCAGTACTTC. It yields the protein CASSGALAGGQETQYF.

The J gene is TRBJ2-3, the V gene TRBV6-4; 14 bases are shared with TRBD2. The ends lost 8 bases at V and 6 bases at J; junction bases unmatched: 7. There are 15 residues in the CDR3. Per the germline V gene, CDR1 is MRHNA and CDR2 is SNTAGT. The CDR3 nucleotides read TGTGCCAGCGTTGGACTAGCGGGGGGCCGTGATACGCAGTATTTT. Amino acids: CASVGLAGGRDTQYF.

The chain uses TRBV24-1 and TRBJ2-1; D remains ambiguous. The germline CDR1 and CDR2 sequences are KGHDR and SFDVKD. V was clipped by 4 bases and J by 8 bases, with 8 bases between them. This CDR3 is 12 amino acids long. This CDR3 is CATSELGYEQFF. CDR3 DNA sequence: TGTGCCACCAGTGAATTGGGATATGAGCAGTTCTTC.

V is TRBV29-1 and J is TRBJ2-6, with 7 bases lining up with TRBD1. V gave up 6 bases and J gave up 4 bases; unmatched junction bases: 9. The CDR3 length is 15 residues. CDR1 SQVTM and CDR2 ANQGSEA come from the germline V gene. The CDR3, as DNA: TGCAGCGTAGCCGGGACAGTCAGCGGGGCCAACGTCCTGACTTTC. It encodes CSVAGTVSGANVLTF.

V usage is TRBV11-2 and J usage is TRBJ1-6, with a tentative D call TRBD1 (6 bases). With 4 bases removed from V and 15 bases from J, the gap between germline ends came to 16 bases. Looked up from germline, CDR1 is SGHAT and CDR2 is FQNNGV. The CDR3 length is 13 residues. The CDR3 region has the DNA TGTGCCAGCAGCTCCCCCGGGGGGCGGAACCTCCACTTT. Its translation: CASSSPGGRNLHF.

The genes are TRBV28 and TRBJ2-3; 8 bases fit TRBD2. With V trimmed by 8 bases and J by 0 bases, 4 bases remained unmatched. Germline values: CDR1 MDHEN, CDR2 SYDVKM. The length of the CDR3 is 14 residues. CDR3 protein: CASSGGPSTDTQYF. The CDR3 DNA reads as TGTGCCAGCTCGGGGGGGCCTAGCACAGATACGCAGTATTTT.

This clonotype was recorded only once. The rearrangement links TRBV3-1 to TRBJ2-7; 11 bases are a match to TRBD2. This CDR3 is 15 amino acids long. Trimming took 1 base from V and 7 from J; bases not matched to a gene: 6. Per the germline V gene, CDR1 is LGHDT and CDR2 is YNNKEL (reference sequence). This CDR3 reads CASSQVTLAGGEQYF. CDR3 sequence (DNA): TGTGCCAGCAGCCAAGTCACTCTAGCGGGGGGAGAGCAGTACTTC.

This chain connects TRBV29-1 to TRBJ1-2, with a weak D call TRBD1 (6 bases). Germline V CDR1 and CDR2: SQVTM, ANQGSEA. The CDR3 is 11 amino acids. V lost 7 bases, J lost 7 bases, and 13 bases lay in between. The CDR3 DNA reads TGCAGCGCACAACAGGGAAGTGGCTACACCTTC. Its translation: CSAQQGSGYTF.

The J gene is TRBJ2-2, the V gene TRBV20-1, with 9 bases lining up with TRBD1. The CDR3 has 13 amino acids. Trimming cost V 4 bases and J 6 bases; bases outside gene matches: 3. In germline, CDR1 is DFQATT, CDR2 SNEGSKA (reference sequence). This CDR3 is CSAIRQGAGELFF. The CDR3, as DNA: TGCAGTGCTATACGACAGGGGGCCGGGGAGCTGTTTTTT.

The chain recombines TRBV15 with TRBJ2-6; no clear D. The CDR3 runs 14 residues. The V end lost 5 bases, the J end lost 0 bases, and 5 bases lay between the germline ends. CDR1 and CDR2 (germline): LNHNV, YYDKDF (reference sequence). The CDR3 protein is CATSGPSGANVLTF. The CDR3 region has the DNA TGTGCCACCAGCGGACCCTCTGGGGCCAACGTCCTGACTTTC.

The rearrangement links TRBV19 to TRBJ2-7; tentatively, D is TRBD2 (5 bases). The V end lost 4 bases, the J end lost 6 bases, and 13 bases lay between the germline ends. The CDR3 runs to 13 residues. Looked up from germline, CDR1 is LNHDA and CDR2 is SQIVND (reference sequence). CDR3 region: CASSSSEGSEQYF. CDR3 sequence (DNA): TGTGCCAGTAGTAGCTCTGAGGGCTCCGAGCAGTACTTC. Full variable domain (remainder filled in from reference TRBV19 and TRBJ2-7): DGGITQSPKYLFRKEGQNVTLSCEQNLNHDAMYWYRQDPGQGLRLIYYSQIVNDFQKGDIAEGYSVSREKKESFPLTVTSAQKNPTAFYLCASSSSEGSEQYFGPGTRLTVT.

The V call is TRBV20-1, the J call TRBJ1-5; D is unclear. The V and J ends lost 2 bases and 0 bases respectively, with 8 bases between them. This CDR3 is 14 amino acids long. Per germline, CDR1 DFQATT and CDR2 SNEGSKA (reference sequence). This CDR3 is CSARKDLSNQPQHF. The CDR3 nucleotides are TGCAGTGCTAGAAAGGACCTTAGCAATCAGCCCCAGCATTTT.

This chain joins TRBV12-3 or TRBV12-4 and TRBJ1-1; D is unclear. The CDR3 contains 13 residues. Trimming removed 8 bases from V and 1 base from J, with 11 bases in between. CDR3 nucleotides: TGTGCCAGCCTTCTCGGGGAGAACACTGAAGCTTTCTTT. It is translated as CASLLGENTEAFF.

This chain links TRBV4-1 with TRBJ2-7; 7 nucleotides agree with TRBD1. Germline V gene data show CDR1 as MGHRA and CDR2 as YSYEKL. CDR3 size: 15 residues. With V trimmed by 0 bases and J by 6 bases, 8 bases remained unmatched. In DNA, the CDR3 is TGCGCCAGCAGCCAAGAGTGGACAGGTAACTCCGAGCAGTACTTC. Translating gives CASSQEWTGNSEQYF.

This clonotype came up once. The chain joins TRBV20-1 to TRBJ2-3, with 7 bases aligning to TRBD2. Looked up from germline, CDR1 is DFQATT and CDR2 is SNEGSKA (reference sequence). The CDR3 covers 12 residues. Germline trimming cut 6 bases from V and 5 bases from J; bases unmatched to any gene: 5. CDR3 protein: CSARWGGDTQYF. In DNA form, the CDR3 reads TGCAGTGCCAGATGGGGGGGAGATACGCAGTATTTT.

The CDR3, as DNA: TGTGCCAGCAGCGATGGCCCCTCGAGGGGGAATGAGCAGTTCTTC. Its protein product is CASSDGPSRGNEQFF. The V gene is TRBV7-2, the J gene TRBJ2-1, with D possibly TRBD1 on 6 matching bases. CDR3 length: 15 amino acids. Trimming took 5 bases from V and 7 from J, leaving 18 bases between them. The germline V gene encodes CDR1 SGHTA and CDR2 FQGNSA.